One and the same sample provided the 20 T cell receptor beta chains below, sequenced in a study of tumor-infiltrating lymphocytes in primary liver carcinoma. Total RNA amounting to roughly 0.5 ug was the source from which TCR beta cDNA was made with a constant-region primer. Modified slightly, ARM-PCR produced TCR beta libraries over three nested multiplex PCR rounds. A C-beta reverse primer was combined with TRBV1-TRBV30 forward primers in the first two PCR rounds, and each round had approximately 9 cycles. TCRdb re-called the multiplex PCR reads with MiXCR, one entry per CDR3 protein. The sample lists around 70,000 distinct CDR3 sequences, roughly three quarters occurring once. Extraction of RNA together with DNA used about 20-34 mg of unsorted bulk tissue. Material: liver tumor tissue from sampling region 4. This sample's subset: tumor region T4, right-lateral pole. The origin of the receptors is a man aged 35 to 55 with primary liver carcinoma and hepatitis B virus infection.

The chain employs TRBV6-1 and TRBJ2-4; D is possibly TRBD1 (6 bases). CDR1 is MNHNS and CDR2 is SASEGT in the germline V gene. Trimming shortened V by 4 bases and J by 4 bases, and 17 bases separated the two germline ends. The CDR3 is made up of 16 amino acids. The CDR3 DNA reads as TGTGCCAGCAGTGTCATGGGACAAGGGGGAAAAAACATTCAGTACTTC. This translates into CASSVMGQGGKNIQYF.

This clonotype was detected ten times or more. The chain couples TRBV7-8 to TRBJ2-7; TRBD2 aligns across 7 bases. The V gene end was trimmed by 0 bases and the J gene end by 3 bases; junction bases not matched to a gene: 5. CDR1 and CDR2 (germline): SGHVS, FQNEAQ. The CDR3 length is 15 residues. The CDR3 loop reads CASSLAGGLNYEQYF. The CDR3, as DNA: TGTGCCAGCAGCTTAGCGGGGGGACTAAACTACGAGCAGTACTTC.

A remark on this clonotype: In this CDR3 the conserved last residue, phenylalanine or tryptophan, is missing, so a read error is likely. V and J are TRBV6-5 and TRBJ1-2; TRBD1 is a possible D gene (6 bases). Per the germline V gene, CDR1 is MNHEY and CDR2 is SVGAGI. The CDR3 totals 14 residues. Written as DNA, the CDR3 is TGTGCTACCCTATCTTCGGGGGGCTCCGGTGACTACACCTTG. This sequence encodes CATLSSGGSGDYTL.

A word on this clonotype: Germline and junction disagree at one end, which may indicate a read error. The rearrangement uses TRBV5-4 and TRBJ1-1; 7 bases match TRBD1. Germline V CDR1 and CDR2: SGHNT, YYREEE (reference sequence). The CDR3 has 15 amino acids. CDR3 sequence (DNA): TGCGCCAGCAGCCTATCAGTGACAGGGTTGGCTGAAGCTTTCTTT. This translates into CASSLSVTGLAEAFF.

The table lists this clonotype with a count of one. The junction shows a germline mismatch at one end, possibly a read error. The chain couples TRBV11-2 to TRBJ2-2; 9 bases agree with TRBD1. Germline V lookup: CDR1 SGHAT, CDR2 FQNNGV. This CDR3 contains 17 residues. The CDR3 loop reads CASSFNWDRVGTGELFF. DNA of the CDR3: TGTGCTAGCAGCTTTAATTGGGACAGGGTCGGCACCGGGGAGCTGTTTTTT.

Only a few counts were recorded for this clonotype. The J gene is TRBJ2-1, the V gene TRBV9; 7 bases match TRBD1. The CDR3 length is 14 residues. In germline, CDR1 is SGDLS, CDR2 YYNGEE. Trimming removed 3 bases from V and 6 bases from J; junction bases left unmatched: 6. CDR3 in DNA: TGTGCCAGCAGCGACCAGGGGACAGCCAATGAGCAGTTCTTC. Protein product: CASSDQGTANEQFF.

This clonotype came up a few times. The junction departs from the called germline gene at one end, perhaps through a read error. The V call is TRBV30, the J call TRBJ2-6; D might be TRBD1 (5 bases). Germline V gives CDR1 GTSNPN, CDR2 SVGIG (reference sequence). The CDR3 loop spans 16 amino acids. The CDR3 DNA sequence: TGTGCCTGGAGTAACAGTGGGCTCTCTGGGGCTAACGTCCTGTCTTTC. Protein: CAWSNSGLSGANVLSF.

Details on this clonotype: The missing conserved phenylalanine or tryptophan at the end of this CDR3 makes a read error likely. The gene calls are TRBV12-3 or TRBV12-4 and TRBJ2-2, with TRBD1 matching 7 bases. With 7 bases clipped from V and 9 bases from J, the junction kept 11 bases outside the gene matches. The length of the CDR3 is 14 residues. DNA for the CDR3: TGTGCCAGCACCTATACGACAGGGTCCAGGGAGCTGTTTCTT. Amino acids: CASTYTTGSRELFL.

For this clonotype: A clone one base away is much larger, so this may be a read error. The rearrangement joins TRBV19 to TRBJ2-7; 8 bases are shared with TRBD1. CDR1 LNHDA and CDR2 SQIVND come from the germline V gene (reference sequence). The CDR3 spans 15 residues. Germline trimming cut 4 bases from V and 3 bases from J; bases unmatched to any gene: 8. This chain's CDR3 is CASSKVGQDGYEQYF. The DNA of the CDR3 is TGTGCCAGTAGTAAGGTGGGACAGGACGGCTACGAGCAGTACTTC.

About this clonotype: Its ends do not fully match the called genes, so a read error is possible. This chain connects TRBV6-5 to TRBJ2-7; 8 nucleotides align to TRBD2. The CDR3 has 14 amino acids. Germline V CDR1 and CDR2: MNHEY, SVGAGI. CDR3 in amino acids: CASSYDGRVNEQYF. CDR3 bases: TGTGCCAGTAGTTACGACGGGAGGGTCAACGAGCAGTACTTC.

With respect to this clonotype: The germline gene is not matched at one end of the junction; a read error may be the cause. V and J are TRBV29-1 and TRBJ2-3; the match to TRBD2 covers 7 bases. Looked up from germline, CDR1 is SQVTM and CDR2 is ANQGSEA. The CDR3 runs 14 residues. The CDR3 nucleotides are TGCGGCGTAAGGAGTAGCGGGTATACAGATACGCAGTATTTT. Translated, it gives CGVRSSGYTDTQYF.

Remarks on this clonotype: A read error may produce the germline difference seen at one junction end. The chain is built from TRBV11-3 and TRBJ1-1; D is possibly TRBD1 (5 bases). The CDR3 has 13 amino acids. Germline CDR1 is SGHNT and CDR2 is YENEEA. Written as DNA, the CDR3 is TGTGCCAGCAACTTAGCGGGGGGGACTGACGCTTTCTTT. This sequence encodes CASNLAGGTDAFF.

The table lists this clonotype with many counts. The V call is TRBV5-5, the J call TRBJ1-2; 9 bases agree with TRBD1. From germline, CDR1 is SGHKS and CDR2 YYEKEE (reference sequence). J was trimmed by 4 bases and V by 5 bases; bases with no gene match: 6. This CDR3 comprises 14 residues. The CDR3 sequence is CASSPPGQGYGYTF. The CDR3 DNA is TGTGCCAGCAGTCCTCCGGGACAGGGCTATGGCTACACCTTC.

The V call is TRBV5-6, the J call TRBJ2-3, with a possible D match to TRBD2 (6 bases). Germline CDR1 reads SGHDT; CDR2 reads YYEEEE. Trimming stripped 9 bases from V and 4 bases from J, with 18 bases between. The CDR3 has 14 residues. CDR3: CANKTSGSADTQYF. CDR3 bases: TGTGCCAATAAGACTAGTGGGAGTGCAGATACGCAGTATTTT. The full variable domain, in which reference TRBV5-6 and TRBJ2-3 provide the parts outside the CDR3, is DAGVTQSPTHLIKTRGQQVTLRCSPKSGHDTVSWYQQALGQGPQFIFQYYEEEERQRGNFPDRFSGHQFPNYSSELNVNALLLGDSALYLCANKTSGSADTQYFGPGTRLTVL.

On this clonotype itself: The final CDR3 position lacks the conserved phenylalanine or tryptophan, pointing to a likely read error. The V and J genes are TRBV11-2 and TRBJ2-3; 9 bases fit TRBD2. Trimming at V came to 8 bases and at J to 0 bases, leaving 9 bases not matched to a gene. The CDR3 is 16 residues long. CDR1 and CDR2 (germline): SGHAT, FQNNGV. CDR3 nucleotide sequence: TGTGCCAGCGGCCCCCCGACTAGCGGCAGCACAGATACGCAGTATTCC. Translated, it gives CASGPPTSGSTDTQYS.

The CDR3 protein is CSVGWLAGNETQYF. The DNA for the CDR3 is TGCAGCGTTGGATGGCTAGCGGGAAACGAGACCCAGTACTTC. This chain links TRBV29-1 with TRBJ2-5, with TRBD2 identical over 9 bases. The length of the CDR3 is 14 residues. Germline loops: CDR1 SQVTM, CDR2 ANQGSEA. Germline trimming cut 4 bases from V and 5 bases from J; bases unmatched to any gene: 8.

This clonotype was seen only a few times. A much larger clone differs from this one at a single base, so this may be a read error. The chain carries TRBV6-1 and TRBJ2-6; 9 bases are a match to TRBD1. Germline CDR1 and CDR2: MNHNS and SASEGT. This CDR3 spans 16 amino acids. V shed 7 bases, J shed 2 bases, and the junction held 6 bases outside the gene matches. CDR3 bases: TGTGCCAGCATACCGGGACAGGGACCTGGGGCCAACGTCCTGACTTTC. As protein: CASIPGQGPGANVLTF.

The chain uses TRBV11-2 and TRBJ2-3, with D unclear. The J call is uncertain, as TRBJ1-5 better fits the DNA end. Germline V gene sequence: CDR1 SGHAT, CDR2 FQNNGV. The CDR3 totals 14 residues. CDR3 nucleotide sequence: TGTGCCAGCAGCCTGGGCTCCCCGTCAGATACACAGCATTTT. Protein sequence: CASSLGSPSDTQHF.

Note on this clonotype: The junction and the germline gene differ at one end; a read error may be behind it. Here the CDR3 reads CVSSYTRSSRRGYNELFF. The CDR3, as DNA: TGTGTCAGCAGTTACACCCGGAGTAGCAGGAGAGGATACAATGAGCTGTTCTTC. The gene calls are TRBV6-2 or TRBV6-3 and TRBJ2-1; D gene uncertain. The CDR3 runs to 18 residues. CDR1 and CDR2 from the germline V gene are MNHEY and SVGEGT.

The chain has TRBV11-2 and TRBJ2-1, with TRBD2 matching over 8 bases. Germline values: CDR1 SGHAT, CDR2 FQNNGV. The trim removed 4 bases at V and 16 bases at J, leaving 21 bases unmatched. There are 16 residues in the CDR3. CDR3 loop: CASSYSSTSVGGGGFF. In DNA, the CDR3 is TGTGCCAGCAGCTACTCTTCGACTAGCGTGGGGGGAGGCGGATTCTTC. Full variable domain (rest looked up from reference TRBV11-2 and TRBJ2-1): EAGVAQSPRYKIIEKRQSVAFWCNPISGHATLYWYQQILGQGPKLLIQFQNNGVVDDSQLPKDRFSAERLKGVDSTLKIQPAKLEDSAVYLCASSYSSTSVGGGGFFGPGTRLTVL.